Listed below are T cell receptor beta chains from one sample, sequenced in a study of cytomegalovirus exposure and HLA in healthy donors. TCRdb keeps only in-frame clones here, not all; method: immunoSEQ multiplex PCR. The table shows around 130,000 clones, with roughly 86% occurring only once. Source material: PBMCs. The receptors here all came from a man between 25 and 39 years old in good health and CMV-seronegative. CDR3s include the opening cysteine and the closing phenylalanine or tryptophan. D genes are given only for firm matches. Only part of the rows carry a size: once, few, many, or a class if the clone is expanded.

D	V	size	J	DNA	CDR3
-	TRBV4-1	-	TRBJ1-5	TGCGCCAGCAGCCACGGAGATAATCAGCCCCAGCATTTT	CASSHGDNQPQHF
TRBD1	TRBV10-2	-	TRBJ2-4	TGCGCCAGCAGCGACAGGGGGAGTGCCAAAAACATTCAGTACTTC	CASSDRGSAKNIQYF
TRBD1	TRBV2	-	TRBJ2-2	TGTGCCAGCAGCCCCCGGGACAGGTTCACCGGGGAGCTGTTTTTT	CASSPRDRFTGELFF
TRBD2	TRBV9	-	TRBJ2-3	TGTGCCAGCAGCAGCGGGAGTAACACAGATACGCAGTATTTT	CASSSGSNTDTQYF
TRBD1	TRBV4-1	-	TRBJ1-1	TGCGCCAGCAGCCAAAAACCGGTGACAGGGACAGGGTACACTGAAGCTTTCTTT	CASSQKPVTGTGYTEAFF
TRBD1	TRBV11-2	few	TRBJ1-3	TGTGCCAGCAGCCCTCGAGCTAGTAACCTGACAGGGTCGGGAAACACCATATATTTT	CASSPRASNLTGSGNTIYF
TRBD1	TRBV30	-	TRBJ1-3	TGTGCCTGGAGTTTAGGGACAGGAGTCTCTGGAAACACCATATATTTT	CAWSLGTGVSGNTIYF
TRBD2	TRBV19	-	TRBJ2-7	TGTGCCAGTAGAGGACTAGATGAGTACGAGCAGTACTTC	CASRGLDEYEQYF
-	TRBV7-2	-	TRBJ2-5	TGTGCCAGCAGCTTAGATCGGTACAGACAAGAGACCCAGTACTTC	CASSLDRYRQETQYF
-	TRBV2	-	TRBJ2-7	TGTGCCAGCAGTGAAGCGACACAGACCGCCTACGAGCAGTACTTC	CASSEATQTAYEQYF
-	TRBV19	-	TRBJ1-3	TGTGCCAGTAGTTTCCAGGCTGGAAACACCATATATTTT	CASSFQAGNTIYF
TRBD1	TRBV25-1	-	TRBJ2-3	TGTGCCAGCAGTAGCCGGACAGGGACTAGCACAGATACGCAGTATTTT	CASSSRTGTSTDTQYF
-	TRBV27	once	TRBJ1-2	TGTGCCAGCAGTTTAAGAGTAAACTATGGCTACACCTTC	CASSLRVNYGYTF
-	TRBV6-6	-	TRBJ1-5	TGTGCCAGCAGCGACAGCCCCAATCAGCCCCAGCATTTT	CASSDSPNQPQHF